A selection of T cell receptor beta chains follows, all from one sample in a study of blood T cell dynamics during melanoma immunotherapy. This table comes from immunoSEQ multiplex PCR, and its TCRdb copy is limited to in-frame clones, with some not included. The sample yields fewer than 15,000 clones, more than 80% seen once. This sample comprised blood, obtained from a patient treated with checkpoint blockade. The receptors were gathered from a human donor with melanoma. The CDR3 runs from the conserved cysteine through the conserved F or W. The D gene is left open where the match is weak. Size tells how often a clone was seen (once, few, many) or the class of an expanded clone, and some rows leave it out.

>-|TRBV28|TRBJ2-1|TRBD2
CASSLRRTSSYNEQFF
TGTGCCAGCAGTTTAAGAAGGACTAGCTCCTACAATGAGCAGTTCTTC
>-|TRBV5-1|TRBJ1-5|-
CASSGQPQHF
TGCGCCAGCAGCGGTCAGCCCCAGCATTTT
>-|TRBV10-3|TRBJ2-1|TRBD2
CATETSGSRNEQFF
TGTGCCACCGAGACTAGCGGGAGCAGGAATGAGCAGTTCTTC
>-|TRBV5-8|TRBJ2-3|-
CASSWDFTDTQYF
TGTGCCAGCAGTTGGGACTTCACAGATACGCAGTATTTT
>-|TRBV14|TRBJ2-6|-
CASSLFISSSGANVLTF
TGTGCCAGCAGCCTGTTCATATCGAGCTCTGGGGCCAACGTCCTGACTTTC
>-|TRBV6-5|TRBJ1-2|-
CASSYSRSGRDYGYTF
TGTGCCAGCAGTTACTCGAGGTCTGGGAGGGACTATGGCTACACCTTC
>-|TRBV2|TRBJ1-1|-
CASGNNNLWAFF
TGTGCCAGCGGGAACAACAACCTCTGGGCTTTCTTT
>-|TRBV19|TRBJ2-7|-
CASSAGTGYEQYF
TGTGCCAGTAGTGCTGGGACCGGCTACGAGCAGTACTTC
>-|TRBV28|TRBJ2-6|-
CASRPSGAGANVLTF
TGTGCCAGCAGACCTTCAGGGGCTGGGGCCAACGTCCTGACTTTC
>-|TRBV7-2|TRBJ2-6|-
CASSLGEGVGVLTF
TGTGCCAGCAGCTTAGGCGAGGGGGTTGGCGTCCTGACTTTC
>-|TRBV4-3|TRBJ2-1|TRBD2
CASSQDRGLAGGEQFF
TGCGCCAGCAGCCAAGATCGGGGACTAGCGGGAGGTGAGCAGTTCTTC
>-|TRBV6-5|TRBJ2-7|TRBD1
CASATGVRYYEQYF
TGTGCCAGCGCGACAGGGGTTAGGTACTACGAGCAGTACTTC
>-|TRBV9|TRBJ2-3|-
CASSVVGAGTTDTQYF
TGTGCCAGCAGCGTAGTGGGAGCGGGGACAACAGATACGCAGTATTTT
>-|TRBV12-5|TRBJ1-1|TRBD1
CASGTTDRAMNTEAFF
TGTGCTAGTGGCACCACGGACAGGGCGATGAACACTGAAGCTTTCTTT
>-|TRBV9|TRBJ2-2|-
CASSVDGGVTGELFF
TGTGCCAGCAGCGTAGATGGGGGAGTCACCGGGGAGCTGTTTTTT
>-|TRBV11-3|TRBJ2-1|-
CASSLDIVGEQFF
TGTGCCAGCAGCTTAGATATAGTTGGTGAGCAGTTCTTC
>-|TRBV5-1|TRBJ2-6|-
CASRGWFHQGSGANVLTF
TGCGCCAGCAGGGGGTGGTTCCATCAAGGGTCTGGGGCCAACGTCCTGACTTTC
>once|TRBV7-9|TRBJ2-7|-
CASSLAGDEQYF
TGTGCCAGCAGCTTAGCGGGCGACGAGCAGTACTTC
>-|TRBV28|TRBJ2-7|TRBD1
CASSEDRGRFAPGEQYF
TGTGCCAGCAGCGAGGACAGGGGGCGATTCGCTCCGGGGGAGCAGTACTTC
>-|TRBV5-1|TRBJ2-5|-
CASSQVGVRETQYF
TGCGCCAGCAGCCAGGTCGGGGTTCGGGAGACCCAGTACTTC
>-|TRBV19|TRBJ1-3|-
CASSRDRNSGNTIYF
TGTGCCAGTAGTAGGGATAGAAACTCTGGAAACACCATATATTTT
>-|TRBV7-9|TRBJ2-7|-
CASSSGPAEQYF
TGTGCCAGCAGCTCGGGACCCGCGGAGCAGTACTTC
>once|TRBV5-1|TRBJ2-4|-
CASSLAARLQAKNIQYF
TGCGCCAGCAGCTTGGCCGCCAGGTTACAGGCCAAAAACATTCAGTACTTC
>-|TRBV7-3|TRBJ2-7|TRBD2
CASSLFCGELAGGPPIYEQYF
TGTGCCAGCAGCTTATTCTGTGGGGAGCTAGCGGGAGGGCCTCCTATCTACGAGCAGTACTTC
>-|TRBV29-1|TRBJ1-1|TRBD1
CSVVLDRAGAFF
TGCAGCGTTGTACTAGACAGGGCGGGAGCTTTCTTT